A selection of T cell receptor beta chains follows, all from one sample in a study of blood T cell repertoires in COVID-19. The repertoire was sequenced with immunoSEQ multiplex PCR; TCRdb's copy has only in-frame clones and lacks some. The sample has roughly 52,000 clones; 83% are singletons. The sequenced sample consisted of peripheral blood. The receptors stem from a human donor in a cohort sampled during active COVID-19. The CDR3 runs from the conserved cysteine through the conserved F or W. The order of the fields is clone size, V gene, D gene, J gene, CDR3 DNA, CDR3 protein. A D gene is named only where the DNA matches it firmly. The size of a clone is reported for some rows only, either as once, few or many, or as a class for expanded clones.

NA	TRBV6-6	TRBD1	TRBJ2-4	TGTGCCAGCAGGACGGGACAGGGAGACATTCAGTACTTC	CASRTGQGDIQYF
NA	TRBV19	NA	TRBJ2-2	TGTGCCAGTACCCCTTTCGCGGGCGGGGAGCTGTTTTTT	CASTPFAGGELFF
NA	TRBV6-6	NA	TRBJ2-2	TGTGCCAGCAGCCCCAGGGGAACCGGGGAGCTGTTTTTT	CASSPRGTGELFF
NA	TRBV18	NA	TRBJ2-3	TGTGCCAGCTCATGGTCCGGGAAAAGCACAGATACGCAGTATTTT	CASSWSGKSTDTQYF
few	TRBV7-9	TRBD1	TRBJ1-6	TGTGCCAGCAGCTTATTAGGGGGACAGGGTTGGTCACCCCTCCACTTT	CASSLLGGQGWSPLHF
NA	TRBV5-1	TRBD1	TRBJ2-7	TGCGCCAGCAGCCTTGGGTGGACAGGGGCTGGACTCGAGCAGTACTTC	CASSLGWTGAGLEQYF
NA	TRBV27	NA	TRBJ2-5	TGTGCCAGCAGTTTTAGTACGGGAGAGACCCAGTACTTC	CASSFSTGETQYF
once	TRBV19	NA	TRBJ1-3	TGTGCCAGTAGTCCATACGGAGGACACAGGGACTCTGGAAACACCATATATTTT	CASSPYGGHRDSGNTIYF
NA	TRBV19	NA	TRBJ1-5	TGTGCCAGTAGTAAAAACTGGGACACCTATAGCAATCAGCCCCAGCATTTT	CASSKNWDTYSNQPQHF
NA	TRBV5-1	NA	TRBJ1-1	TGCGCCAGCAGCTTGGTTCCCGGTGAAGCTTTCTTT	CASSLVPGEAFF
NA	TRBV11-2	TRBD1	TRBJ2-7	TGTGCCAGCAGCGGACAGGGGGCTGGCTACGAGCAGTACTTC	CASSGQGAGYEQYF
NA	TRBV6-4	TRBD1	TRBJ1-5	TGTGCCAGCAGTGCCGACAGGGCCCCAGGGCAGCCCCAGCATTTT	CASSADRAPGQPQHF
NA	TRBV29-1	NA	TRBJ1-1	TGCAGCGTCGTGGGAGACCTGAACACTGAAGCTTTCTTT	CSVVGDLNTEAFF
once	TRBV6-5	NA	TRBJ2-2	TGTGCCAGCTGCAGGGGAAGTGCCGGGGAGCTGTTTTTT	CASCRGSAGELFF
NA	TRBV20-1	NA	TRBJ2-1	TGCAGTGCAAACAGATTCAATGAGCAGTTCTTC	CSANRFNEQFF
NA	TRBV9	TRBD1	TRBJ1-4	TGTGCCAGCAGCCCCCAACAGGGGGCGCTTGAAAAACTGTTTTTT	CASSPQQGALEKLFF
NA	TRBV9	NA	TRBJ1-2	TGTGCCAGCAGTGTGGGAGTTAACTATGGCTACACCTTC	CASSVGVNYGYTF
NA	TRBV3-1/TRBV3-2	NA	TRBJ2-1	TGTGCCAGCAGCCAATTGCAGGGTGAGCAGTTCTTC	CASSQLQGEQFF
NA	TRBV7-8	NA	TRBJ1-1	TGTGCCAGCAGCCGCAGGGGACGGACTGAAGCTTTCTTT	CASSRRGRTEAFF
NA	TRBV5-1	NA	TRBJ2-1	TGCGCCAGCAGAACAGGCCAACTGGGTGAGCAGTTCTTC	CASRTGQLGEQFF
NA	TRBV2	NA	TRBJ2-3	TGTGCCAGCAGTGAATTCCTGTCAGTGTCGTTGGGGGCCCGAGATACGCAGTATTTT	CASSEFLSVSLGARDTQYF
NA	TRBV2	NA	TRBJ2-2	NA	CASSTPFGAGELFF
NA	TRBV10-3	NA	TRBJ2-3	TGTGCCGTACAAACCACAGATACGCAGTATTTT	CAVQTTDTQYF
NA	TRBV25-1	NA	TRBJ1-6	TGTGCCAGCAGACAGAGCTCCTATAATTCACCCCTCCACTTT	CASRQSSYNSPLHF
once	TRBV2	TRBD2	TRBJ2-1	TGTGCCACAGGTCCGGGACTAGTGGAGCAGTTCTTC	CATGPGLVEQFF
NA	TRBV3-1/TRBV3-2	TRBD2	TRBJ2-7	TGTGCCAGCAGCCAAGGGACTAGCGGGGCCTACGAGCAGTACTTC	CASSQGTSGAYEQYF
NA	TRBV11-2	NA	TRBJ1-6	TGTGCCAGCAGCTACGGACAGTATAATTCACCCCTCCACTTT	CASSYGQYNSPLHF
NA	TRBV6-4	NA	TRBJ2-1	TGTGCCAGCAGCCCCGTGCAGGGATCCTACAATGAGCAGTTCTTC	CASSPVQGSYNEQFF
NA	TRBV7-2	TRBD2	TRBJ2-3	TGTGCCAGCTCCCTAGTAGCTAGCGGGGGGGCGGATACGCAGTATTTT	CASSLVASGGADTQYF
NA	TRBV24-1	NA	TRBJ2-7	TGTGCCACCAGTGATCCCAGGGACAACTCCTACGAGCAGTACTTC	CATSDPRDNSYEQYF
NA	TRBV5-1	TRBD1	TRBJ1-1	TGCGCCAGCAGCCACGGACAGGGAAAGCAAATGAACACTGAAGCTTTCTTT	CASSHGQGKQMNTEAFF
NA	TRBV5-6	TRBD1	TRBJ2-7	TGTGCCAGCATCTTGACAGGGGCGCGGGAGCAGTACTTC	CASILTGAREQYF
NA	TRBV11-3	NA	TRBJ2-1	TGTGCCAGCAGCTTTAATCCCTACAATGAGCAGTTCTTC	CASSFNPYNEQFF
NA	TRBV6-1	TRBD1	TRBJ1-2	TGTGCCAGCAGTGAATCGACAGGGGGGGGCTATGGCTACACCTTC	CASSESTGGGYGYTF
NA	TRBV10-3	NA	TRBJ1-2	TGTGCCATCAGTGAGTCTCGGGGAGGTGGCTACACCTTC	CAISESRGGGYTF
NA	TRBV3-1/TRBV3-2	TRBD2	TRBJ2-4	TGTGCCAGCAGCCAACTAGCGGGGCTAGCCAAAAACATTCAGTACTTC	CASSQLAGLAKNIQYF
medium-sized	TRBV4-1	TRBD1	TRBJ2-7	TGCGCCAGCAGTCGACCGGGACAGGGGGCGTACGAGCAGTACTTC	CASSRPGQGAYEQYF
NA	TRBV2	TRBD2	TRBJ2-3	TGTGCCAGCAGCCGATGGGGCCTAGCGGGGGCCACAGATACGCAGTATTTT	CASSRWGLAGATDTQYF
NA	TRBV10-1	TRBD1	TRBJ2-1	TGCGCCAGCAGTGAGTCCCCAGGGGGCAATGAGCAGTTCTTC	CASSESPGGNEQFF
NA	TRBV6-1	NA	TRBJ2-6	TGTGCCAGCAGTGAAGGGGTGGAGGCGCTTATATCTGGGGCCAACGTCCTGACTTTC	CASSEGVEALISGANVLTF
once	TRBV7-3	NA	TRBJ2-7	TGTGCCAGCAGCTTAATCCCAGGGTACGAGCAGTACTTC	CASSLIPGYEQYF
NA	TRBV6-5	NA	TRBJ1-5	TGTGCCAGCAGCACCGCCGGGACATCGGTCCAGCCCCAGCATTTT	CASSTAGTSVQPQHF
NA	TRBV5-4	TRBD1	TRBJ2-7	TGTGCCAGCAGCTTTTCCGGACAGGGCCTACGCGAGCAGTACTTC	CASSFSGQGLREQYF
NA	TRBV11-3	NA	TRBJ2-2	TGTGCCAGCAGCTTAGGGACTCTCAGGCACGGGGAGCTGTTTTTT	CASSLGTLRHGELFF
few	TRBV12-3/TRBV12-4	NA	TRBJ2-1	TGTGCCAGCGGCAGGGCCGTACCCAATGAGCAGTTCTTC	CASGRAVPNEQFF
NA	TRBV7-2	TRBD1	TRBJ1-5	TGTGCCAGCAGCCCGACAGGGGGCTGGTTAGAGCCCCAGCATTTT	CASSPTGGWLEPQHF
NA	TRBV5-4	NA	TRBJ2-7	TGTGCCAGCAGCTTGGGGATGGGGAGGAGCTCCTACGAGCAGTACTTC	CASSLGMGRSSYEQYF
NA	TRBV5-5	TRBD1	TRBJ1-6	TGTGCCAGCAGCTACACCGGGACAGGGGTTTCACCCCTCCACTTT	CASSYTGTGVSPLHF
NA	TRBV10-3	NA	TRBJ2-1	TGTGCCACGGGCCCGGGAGTTTTCGTCTACAATGAGCAGTTCTTC	CATGPGVFVYNEQFF